These 3 T cell receptor beta chains were all obtained from the same sample, sequenced in a study of cytomegalovirus exposure and HLA in healthy donors. Using immunoSEQ multiplex PCR, the repertoire was profiled, and TCRdb retains in-frame clones only, with some absent. Among more than 70,000 clones listed, about 94% were seen once. The source material was PBMCs. The receptors come from a woman aged 18-35 years in good health and CMV-seronegative.

The gene calls are TRBV7-9 and TRBJ2-3, with TRBD1 identical over 7 bases. Germline V gene lookup returns CDR1 SEHNR and CDR2 FQNEAQ (reference sequence). After removal of 3 bases from V and 0 bases from J, the junction contained 3 bases not matched to a gene. This CDR3 is 15 amino acids long. DNA for the CDR3: TGTGCCAGCAGCTTGGGGGACAGCAGCACAGATACGCAGTATTTT. This codes for CASSLGDSSTDTQYF.

Only one count was recorded for this clone. V usage is TRBV18 and J usage is TRBJ2-7; TRBD1 might be the D (5 bases). The V gene lost 4 bases and the J gene lost 1 base, with 11 bases spanning the gap. The germline V gene has CDR1 KGHSH and CDR2 LQKENI. The CDR3 consists of 14 residues. The CDR3 here is CASSLQEGSYEQYF. CDR3 DNA sequence: TGTGCCAGCTCACTACAGGAAGGATCCTACGAGCAGTACTTC.

This clone was counted a single time. The chain carries TRBV18 and TRBJ1-2; TRBD1 matches at 9 bases. With V trimmed by 1 base and J by 4 bases, 1 base remained unmatched. Germline V lookup: CDR1 KGHSH, CDR2 LQKENI. The CDR3 spans 14 residues. The CDR3 reads CASSPQDRGYGYTF. The CDR3 coding sequence is TGTGCCAGCTCACCACAGGACAGGGGCTATGGCTACACCTTC.